What follows are 23 T cell receptor beta chains derived from one specimen sequenced in a study of identical twins. Via MiXCR, TCRdb re-called the 5' RACE reads, giving one row per CDR3 protein. This sample yields nearly 900,000 distinct CDR3 sequences, of which about 12% are seen a single time; about 1.5% belongs to the top ten. This sample also appeared in a second study, on yellow fever vaccine responses in identical twins.

Sequencing input: PBMCs. The receptors here all came from a woman younger than 35 in good health.

The chain uses TRBV5-1 and TRBJ1-2, with 8 nucleotides matching TRBD1. Trimming cost V 4 bases and J 7 bases; bases outside gene matches: 3. In germline, CDR1 is SGHRS, CDR2 YFSETQ. The CDR3 has 12 amino acids. In DNA, the CDR3 is TGCGCCAGCAGCGCGGACAGGGTTGGCTACACCTTC. Translation: CASSADRVGYTF.

J is TRBJ2-5 and V is TRBV9; 12 positions match TRBD2. After removal of 2 bases from V and 3 bases from J, the junction contained 2 bases not matched to a gene. Germline CDR1 SGDLS, CDR2 YYNGEE. The CDR3 loop spans 15 amino acids. The CDR3 loop reads CASSVGLAGKETQYF. The CDR3 coding sequence is TGTGCCAGCAGCGTGGGACTAGCGGGCAAAGAGACCCAGTACTTC.

The chain links TRBV20-1 to TRBJ1-1; TRBD1 is a possible D gene (6 bases). Looked up from germline, CDR1 is DFQATT and CDR2 is SNEGSKA (reference sequence). The length of the CDR3 is 15 residues. V was pared by 5 bases and J by 0 bases, with 16 bases between. The DNA for the CDR3 is TGCAGTGCTCAACCAGGGGCACTTCTGAACACTGAAGCTTTCTTT. This encodes CSAQPGALLNTEAFF.

There are a few counts of this clonotype. The V call is TRBV19, the J call TRBJ2-1; 13 bases align to TRBD2. The CDR3 is made up of 17 amino acids. J was trimmed by 5 bases and V by 4 bases; bases with no gene match: 8. From germline, CDR1 is LNHDA and CDR2 SQIVND (reference sequence). The DNA for the CDR3 is TGTGCCAGTAGTACCCGGACTAGCGGGGGTAGGCACAATGAGCAGTTCTTC. It specifies CASSTRTSGGRHNEQFF. Full variable domain (outside the CDR3, taken from reference TRBV19 and TRBJ2-1): DGGITQSPKYLFRKEGQNVTLSCEQNLNHDAMYWYRQDPGQGLRLIYYSQIVNDFQKGDIAEGYSVSREKKESFPLTVTSAQKNPTAFYLCASSTRTSGGRHNEQFFGPGTRLTVL.

This clonotype was counted between two and nine times. The chain recombines TRBV12-3 or TRBV12-4 with TRBJ2-3, with D maybe TRBD1 (5 bases). The CDR3 is 14 amino acids. Trimming removed 7 bases at V and 2 bases at J, with 13 bases between. The CDR3 region is CASTPTGSTDTQYF. The CDR3, as DNA: TGTGCCAGCACGCCTACAGGTTCCACAGATACGCAGTATTTT.

The chain carries TRBV6-5 and TRBJ2-3; D remains unclear. V gave up 3 bases and J gave up 10 bases, with 20 bases separating them. CDR3 length: 15 residues. Germline V CDR1 and CDR2: MNHEY, SVGAGI. The CDR3 DNA reads as TGTGCCAGCAGTTATGGTTTACCTCCCGCACAAGCGCAGTATTTT. Translation gives CASSYGLPPAQAQYF.

The chain combines TRBV24-1 with TRBJ2-5; D gene ambiguous. Per germline, CDR1 KGHDR and CDR2 SFDVKD. The CDR3 sequence is 12 residues long. Trimming took off 4 bases at V and 4 bases at J, with 6 bases between the two ends. The CDR3 region is CATSDRAETQYF. In DNA, the CDR3 is TGTGCCACCAGTGACCGCGCAGAGACCCAGTACTTC.

The sample holds many counts of this clonotype. V gene TRBV15 combines with J gene TRBJ2-3, with D possibly being TRBD2 (6 bases). Germline lookup yields CDR1 LNHNV and CDR2 YYDKDF (reference sequence). The CDR3 sequence is 16 residues long. With 0 bases removed from V and 2 bases from J, the gap between germline ends came to 12 bases. The CDR3 sequence is CATSRDAGTHTDTQYF. In nucleotides, the CDR3 is TGTGCCACCAGCAGAGATGCGGGAACTCACACAGATACGCAGTATTTT.

The chain links TRBV5-1 to TRBJ1-3, with D unresolved. The CDR3 length is 15 residues. Germline CDR1 is SGHRS and CDR2 is YFSETQ. Trimming cost V 0 bases and J 0 bases, with 7 bases left between them. The CDR3 loop is CASSLEGNSGNTIYF. As DNA, the CDR3 is TGCGCCAGCAGCTTGGAAGGGAACTCTGGAAACACCATATATTTT.

This clonotype was seen a few times. V usage is TRBV20-1 and J usage is TRBJ2-7, with 12 bases identical to TRBD2. The CDR3 totals 14 residues. Losses at the gene ends were 4 bases for V and 4 bases for J; bases not matched to a gene: 5. Germline V gene lookup returns CDR1 DFQATT and CDR2 SNEGSKA (reference sequence). The CDR3 region is CSATSGRARYEQYF. In DNA, the CDR3 is TGCAGTGCTACTAGCGGGAGGGCCCGGTACGAGCAGTACTTC.

This clonotype has more than one count but fewer than ten. The V call is TRBV7-3, the J call TRBJ2-2, with D perhaps assigned TRBD1 or TRBD2 (5 bases each). Germline V gene sequence: CDR1 SGHTA, CDR2 FQGTGA. The CDR3 sequence is 16 residues long. Deletions cut 5 bases from V and 0 bases from J, with 13 bases between. The CDR3 nucleotides read TGTGCCAGCAGCCCCAGGGACGGATCGAACACCGGGGAGCTGTTTTTT. This gives the protein CASSPRDGSNTGELFF.

This sequence joins TRBV15 and TRBJ2-5, with 7 positions matching TRBD2. The V segment lost 0 bases and the J segment 4 bases; nucleotides outside the gene matches: 23. The CDR3 is 21 residues long. CDR1 and CDR2 from the germline V gene are LNHNV and YYDKDF (reference sequence). CDR3 region: CATSRDGFTFFRGRDRETQYF. The CDR3 DNA follows: TGTGCCACCAGCAGAGATGGATTTACGTTTTTCCGTGGGAGGGATCGAGAGACCCAGTACTTC.

The table lists this clonotype with a few counts. V gene TRBV6-5 combines with J gene TRBJ2-2; D is undetermined. The germline V and J ends were trimmed by 4 bases and 7 bases, with 7 bases remaining between them. The CDR3 is 12 amino acids. Germline loops: CDR1 MNHEY, CDR2 SVGAGI. CDR3 protein: CASSFRIGELFF. The CDR3 DNA sequence: TGTGCCAGCAGTTTTCGCATCGGGGAGCTGTTTTTT.

The J gene is TRBJ1-3, the V gene TRBV6-5; D might be TRBD1 (6 bases). CDR1 MNHEY and CDR2 SVGAGI come from the germline V gene. The CDR3 runs 16 residues. V was cut by 0 bases and J by 2 bases, with 11 bases left in between. The CDR3 DNA is TGTGCCAGCAGTTACTCAAGACAGGAACCTGGAAACACCATATATTTT. The encoded protein is CASSYSRQEPGNTIYF.

In this sample, this clonotype turned up many times. The chain has TRBV11-2 and TRBJ1-2; the D gene is possibly TRBD1 (5 bases). The germline V gene encodes CDR1 SGHAT and CDR2 FQNNGV. Deletions cut 5 bases from V and 8 bases from J, with 21 bases between. The CDR3 is 15 residues long. CDR3 coding DNA: TGTGCCAGCAGCCCTCTTCCCCGGGGGACGGGAGGCTACACCTTC. Its protein is CASSPLPRGTGGYTF.

This clonotype was recorded many times. Written as DNA, the CDR3 is TGCGCCAGCAGCCAAGAGGACAGGTATAAGGCAGATACGCAGTATTTT. This codes for CASSQEDRYKADTQYF. The chain couples TRBV4-1 to TRBJ2-3, with 7 bases fitting TRBD1. The CDR3 is 16 amino acids. The ends lost 0 bases at V and 4 bases at J; junction bases unmatched: 7. In germline, CDR1 is MGHRA, CDR2 YSYEKL.

This chain connects TRBV6-1 to TRBJ2-3, with 10 bases aligning to TRBD2. V trimming: 8 bases; J trimming: 2 bases; junction bases outside the gene matches: 7. CDR3 size: 15 residues. CDR1 MNHNS and CDR2 SASEGT come from the germline V gene. Written as DNA, the CDR3 is TGTGCCAGCGGCCGACTAGCGGGTGACACAGATACGCAGTATTTT. Translation gives CASGRLAGDTDTQYF.

In this sample, this clonotype turned up a few times. The V call is TRBV27, the J call TRBJ2-1; D remains ambiguous. Trimming took off 4 bases at V and 9 bases at J, with 13 bases between the two ends. The length of the CDR3 is 13 residues. Germline-derived CDR1 and CDR2 are MNHEY and SMNVEV (reference sequence). The DNA for the CDR3 is TGTGCCAGCAGTTACCTCCAAGGTCGTGAGCAGTTCTTC. Translating it yields CASSYLQGREQFF.

The J gene is TRBJ2-3, the V gene TRBV20-1; tentatively, D is TRBD2 (6 bases). CDR3 size: 12 residues. Germline CDR1 and CDR2: DFQATT and SNEGSKA (reference sequence). With 4 bases removed from V and 8 bases from J, the gap between germline ends came to 13 bases. CDR3 nucleotides: TGCAGTGCTACGGGAGATAGCGGTACGCAGTATTTT. Amino acid sequence: CSATGDSGTQYF.

A few counts support this clonotype. CDR3 sequence: CASKRQTTEAFF. The CDR3 nucleotides read TGTGCCAGCAAAAGACAGACCACTGAAGCTTTCTTT. The V and J genes are TRBV28 and TRBJ1-1; maybe TRBD1 (5 bases). Looked up from germline, CDR1 is MDHEN and CDR2 is SYDVKM. This CDR3 comprises 12 residues. The ends were cut back, 7 bases at V and 4 bases at J, with 10 bases in the middle.

The table lists this clonotype with a few counts. The CDR3 reads CASSFGYGTDTQYF. The CDR3 region has the DNA TGTGCCAGCAGCTTTGGGTACGGCACAGATACGCAGTATTTT. V is TRBV5-5 and J is TRBJ2-3; D remains unclear. This CDR3 comprises 14 residues. V lost 2 bases to trimming and J lost 1 base, with 8 bases between them. The germline CDR1 and CDR2 sequences are SGHKS and YYEKEE (reference sequence).

This clonotype was observed a handful of times. The chain combines TRBV11-2 with TRBJ2-5; a weak D match, TRBD2 (6 bases). The V gene's germline CDR1 is SGHAT and CDR2 FQNNGV. CDR3 length: 16 amino acids. V was clipped by 1 base and J by 5 bases, with 17 bases between them. The CDR3 loop is CASSLVGTPEGETQYF. The CDR3 DNA follows: TGTGCCAGCAGCTTAGTTGGGACTCCCGAAGGGGAGACCCAGTACTTC.

This clonotype was seen more than once but under ten times. CDR3 in DNA: TGTGCCAGCAGCTGGGAGGGTCCCCCAGATACGCAGTATTTT. Its protein is CASSWEGPPDTQYF. The chain couples TRBV7-8 to TRBJ2-3, with 7 bases fitting TRBD2. V lost 4 bases and J lost 4; bases outside the gene matches: 5. The germline V gene has CDR1 SGHVS and CDR2 FQNEAQ. The CDR3 consists of 14 residues.